Described below is a single T cell receptor (beta chain) sequence and its context. Treatment reported: approximately 18 received Ad26.COV2.S at low or high dose, single or two shots; roughly five received placebo; per-sample allocation not given. Samples were taken on day 63 after the first vaccine or placebo injection. Profiling relied on immunoSEQ multiplex PCR, and the TCRdb table lists in-frame clones only, not all of them. Of roughly 420,000 clones in the sample, 88% were seen once. V was clipped by 2 bases and J by 2 bases; unmatched bases: 8. Germline CDR1 is SGHAT and CDR2 is FQNNGV. The CDR3 loop spans 17 amino acids. This entry is derived from a study of Ad26.COV2.S vaccination and SARS-CoV-2 variants.

Sample: peripheral blood, taken in a trial of Ad26.COV2.S vaccine versus placebo. This receptor was taken from a person between 18 and 60 years old who received the Ad26.COV2.S COVID-19 vaccine or a placebo. This rearrangement joins TRBV11-2 to TRBJ2-3; TRBD1 aligns across 9 bases. The CDR3 nucleotides are TGTGCCAGCAGCTTACCCCTCCGGGACAGGGTCACAGATACGCAGTATTTT. Protein: CASSLPLRDRVTDTQYF.